The sequence of this T cell receptor (beta chain) was determined in a study of radiation and T cells in renal cell carcinoma. Overall study: Nephrectomy followed 15 Gy stereotactic body radiation by 4 weeks. Findings of the study overall: In blood, top tumor clones expanded by 2 weeks, shrinking by 4. Without pretreatment biopsies, baseline tumor clonotype presence was undetermined.

Repertoires were generated with immunoSEQ multiplex PCR, while TCRdb's copy carries only in-frame clones and drops some. In the table there are about 150,000 clones, about 87% of which are singletons. With regard to this clone: What it recognizes is unknown.

Described time point: baseline pretreatment blood. Treatment: 15 Gy SBRT to primary tumor, nephrectomy 4 weeks later. The tumor was a clear cell renal cell carcinoma. The CDR3 is 17 amino acids. This receptor was identified in a woman in her 70s with renal cell carcinoma. Sample: blood, taken from a patient whose treatment included radiotherapy and nephrectomy. This chain connects TRBV21-1 to TRBJ1-6; no DNA check was done on the table's D call, TRBD1. TRBV21-1 is labeled a pseudogene. CDR3 coding DNA: TGTGCCAGCAGCAAAGCCGAGGGGGCCCCCTATAATTCACCCCTCCACTTT. Protein product: CASSKAEGAPYNSPLHF.